Sequencing of this T cell receptor (beta chain) was carried out in a study of T-cell memory formation after mild COVID-19. TCRdb passed the 5' RACE reads through MiXCR, listing each CDR3 protein once. Altogether about 12,000 distinct CDR3 sequences are present, more than 12% being singletons, with the ten largest covering around 58%. The CDR3 spans 14 residues. The germline V gene has CDR1 MNHEY and CDR2 SVGAGI. The V gene lost 5 bases and the J gene lost 10 bases, with 15 bases spanning the gap. This clonotype has more than one count but fewer than ten. This TCR was recovered from a man between 18 and 29 years old who had mild COVID-19 (a few samples of this study predate the infection). Cell type and time point are not known. The sample consisted of PBMCs or a T cell subset sorted from them (not recorded which). The chain couples TRBV6-5 to TRBJ1-6, with TRBD1 as a possible D gene (5 bases). CDR3 nucleotide sequence: TGTGCCAGCAGTCAGGGAGCAGTTCGCTCACCCCTCCACTTT. Protein product: CASSQGAVRSPLHF.